This T cell receptor (beta chain) is from a study of T cell clones after liver transplantation. This table comes from immunoSEQ multiplex PCR, and its TCRdb copy is limited to in-frame clones, with some not included. This table holds 18,000 or so clones, 75% to 90% found once. The CDR3 loop spans 13 amino acids. V was pared by 5 bases and J by 6 bases, with 14 bases between. CDR1 SGHDT and CDR2 YYEEEE come from the germline V gene. This sequence originates from a human patient who received a liver transplant. Some T cells may have come from the graft donor. The sequencing here drew on CD8+ T cells from blood, taken 45 to 47 months after liver transplant. The J gene is TRBJ1-2, the V gene TRBV5-6; no reliable D call. The CDR3 nucleotides read TGTGCCAGCAGTTACTATACGGGGAATGGCTACACCTTC. Translated, it gives CASSYYTGNGYTF.